These 9 T cell receptor beta chains were sequenced from one sample in a study of blood T cell repertoires in COVID-19. Using immunoSEQ multiplex PCR, the repertoire was profiled, and TCRdb retains in-frame clones only, with some absent. This repertoire shows roughly 130,000 clones, roughly four fifths found once; its top ten account for 9.2%. The specimen was PBMCs or T cells enriched from blood (not recorded which). Receptor source: a man between 45 and 60 years old who had recovered from COVID-19.

The gene calls are TRBV5-1 and TRBJ2-2, with 8 positions matching TRBD1. The germline V gene encodes CDR1 SGHRS and CDR2 YFSETQ. V shed 3 bases and J 0 bases; nucleotides not matched to a gene: 4. The CDR3 sequence is 16 residues long. The CDR3 DNA is TGCGCCAGCAGCTCCCGGACAGGGACGAACACCGGGGAGCTGTTTTTT. Amino acid sequence: CASSSRTGTNTGELFF.

DNA of the CDR3: TGTGCCAGCAGTTACCCCAGGTTTAATTCACCCCTCCACTTT. This encodes CASSYPRFNSPLHF. V usage is TRBV6-5 and J usage is TRBJ1-6, with D unclear. The CDR3 is 14 residues long. V shed 2 bases and J shed 6 bases, with 8 bases lying between them. Germline lookup yields CDR1 MNHEY and CDR2 SVGAGI.

This chain links TRBV11-2 with TRBJ2-2, with D perhaps TRBD2 (7 bases). This CDR3 comprises 15 residues. Between the trimmed V and J ends, which lost 3 bases and 2 bases, there was a span of 10 bases. CDR1 is SGHAT and CDR2 is FQNNGV in the germline V gene. As DNA, the CDR3 is TGTGCCAGCAGCTTGGGGGGGGCTAACACCGGGGAGCTGTTTTTT. Its translation is CASSLGGANTGELFF.

The V and J genes are TRBV19 and TRBJ2-3; TRBD1 matches at 10 bases. Trimming cost V 2 bases and J 3 bases; bases outside gene matches: 17. There are 20 residues in the CDR3. Germline assignment: CDR1 LNHDA and CDR2 SQIVND (reference sequence). The CDR3 DNA reads TGTGCCAGTAGTATACCGGGACAGGGGTTCAGCGGGGGTCCAACAGATACGCAGTATTTT. Its protein is CASSIPGQGFSGGPTDTQYF.

The rearrangement uses TRBV4-1 and TRBJ2-7, with 7 bases that match TRBD2. Per the germline V gene, CDR1 is MGHRA and CDR2 is YSYEKL. This CDR3 is built from 15 residues. With 1 base clipped from V and 0 bases from J, the junction kept 3 bases outside the gene matches. Written as DNA, the CDR3 is TGCGCCAGCAGCCAAGGGTGGGGGGGCTCCTACGAGCAGTACTTC. Translating it yields CASSQGWGGSYEQYF.

In the case of this clone: At the DNA level, this CDR3 is encoded by other sequences in the same sample as well. The chain couples TRBV5-1 to TRBJ2-3; 11 nucleotides match TRBD2. V lost 3 bases, J lost 2 bases, and 5 bases stayed unmatched. Per germline, CDR1 SGHRS and CDR2 YFSETQ. This CDR3 contains 16 residues. CDR3 nucleotide sequence: TGCGCCAGCAGCTCTGGGACTAGCGGAGTCACAGATACGCAGTATTTT. This translates into CASSSGTSGVTDTQYF.

This chain joins TRBV10-1 and TRBJ1-1; D gene ambiguous. Per the germline V gene, CDR1 is WNHNN and CDR2 is SYGVQD (reference sequence). V was cut by 0 bases and J by 3 bases, with 8 bases left in between. This CDR3 is 14 amino acids long. The CDR3 protein is CASSESAGDTEAFF. CDR3 nucleotides: TGCGCCAGCAGTGAGTCCGCCGGGGACACTGAAGCTTTCTTT.

The CDR3 is CASSLLEGGNTDTQYF. CDR3 sequence (DNA): TGTGCCAGCTCATTGTTGGAGGGGGGGAACACAGATACGCAGTATTTT. The rearrangement uses TRBV18 and TRBJ2-3, with D possibly matching TRBD2 (7 bases). V shed 5 bases and J shed 2 bases, with 17 bases lying between them. The CDR3 runs to 16 residues. Germline assignment: CDR1 KGHSH and CDR2 LQKENI.

This clone has only one observation. This chain links TRBV28 with TRBJ1-2; D unresolved. Deletions cut 4 bases from V and 4 bases from J, with 7 bases between. Germline V CDR1 and CDR2: MDHEN, SYDVKM. The CDR3 runs 12 residues. The CDR3 bases are TGTGCCAGCAGTTACAATATCTATGGCTACACCTTC. Residues: CASSYNIYGYTF.